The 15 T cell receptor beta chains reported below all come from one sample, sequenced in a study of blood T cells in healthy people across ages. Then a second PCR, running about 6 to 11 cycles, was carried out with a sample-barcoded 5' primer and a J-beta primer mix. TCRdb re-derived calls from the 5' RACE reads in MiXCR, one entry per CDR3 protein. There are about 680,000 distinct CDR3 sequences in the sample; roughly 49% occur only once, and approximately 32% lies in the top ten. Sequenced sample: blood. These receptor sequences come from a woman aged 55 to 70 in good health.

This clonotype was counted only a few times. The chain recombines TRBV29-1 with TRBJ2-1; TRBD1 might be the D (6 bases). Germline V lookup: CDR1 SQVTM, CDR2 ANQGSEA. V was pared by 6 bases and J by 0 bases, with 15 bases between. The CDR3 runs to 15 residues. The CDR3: CSVSRGFSSYNEQFF. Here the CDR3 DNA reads TGCAGCGTCAGCAGGGGTTTTAGCTCCTACAATGAGCAGTTCTTC.

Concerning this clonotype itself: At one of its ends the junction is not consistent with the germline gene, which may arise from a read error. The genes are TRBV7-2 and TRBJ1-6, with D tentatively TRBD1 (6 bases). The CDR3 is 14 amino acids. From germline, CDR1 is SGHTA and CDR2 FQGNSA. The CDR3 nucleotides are TGTGCCTGCAGCCTAGGACAGCCTAATTCACCCCTCCACTTT. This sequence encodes CACSLGQPNSPLHF.

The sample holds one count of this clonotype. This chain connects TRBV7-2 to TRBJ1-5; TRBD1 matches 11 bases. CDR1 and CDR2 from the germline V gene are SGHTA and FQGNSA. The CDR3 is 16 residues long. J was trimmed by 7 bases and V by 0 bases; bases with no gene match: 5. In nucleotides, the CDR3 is TGTGCCAGCAGCTTAGCGGGGACAGGGGGTGTGCAGCCCCAGCATTTT. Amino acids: CASSLAGTGGVQPQHF.

The CDR3 nucleotides are TGTGCCAGCAGTTTTGGCCAGGGGGCATATACGCAGTATTTT. Translation gives CASSFGQGAYTQYF. V gene TRBV28 combines with J gene TRBJ2-3; 8 positions agree with TRBD1. Germline V CDR1 and CDR2: MDHEN, SYDVKM. The V and J ends lost 3 bases and 7 bases, in that order; junction bases with no gene match: 6. CDR3 length: 14 amino acids. Combining the CDR3 with reference TRBV28 and TRBJ2-3 gives the whole variable domain DVKVTQSSRYLVKRTGEKVFLECVQDMDHENMFWYRQDPGLGLRLIYFSYDVKMKEKGDIPEGYSVSREKKERFSLILESASTNQTSMYLCASSFGQGAYTQYFGPGTRLTVL.

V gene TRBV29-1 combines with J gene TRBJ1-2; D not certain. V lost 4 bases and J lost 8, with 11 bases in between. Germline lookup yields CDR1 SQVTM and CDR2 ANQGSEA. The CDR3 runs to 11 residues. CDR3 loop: CSVVGINGYTF. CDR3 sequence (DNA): TGCAGCGTTGTTGGTATTAACGGCTACACCTTC.

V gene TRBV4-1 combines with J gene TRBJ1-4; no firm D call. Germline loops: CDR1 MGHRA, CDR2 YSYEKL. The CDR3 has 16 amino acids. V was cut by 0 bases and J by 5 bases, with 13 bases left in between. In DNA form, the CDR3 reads TGCGCCAGCAGCCAAGACTCCGACGGAACGAATGAAAAACTGTTTTTT. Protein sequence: CASSQDSDGTNEKLFF.

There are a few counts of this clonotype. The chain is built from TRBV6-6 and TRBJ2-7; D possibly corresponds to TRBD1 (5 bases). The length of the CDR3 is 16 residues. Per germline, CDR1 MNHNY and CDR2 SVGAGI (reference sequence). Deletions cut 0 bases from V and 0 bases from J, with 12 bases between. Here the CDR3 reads CASSYSMVDTSYEQYF. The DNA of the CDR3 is TGTGCCAGCAGTTACTCGATGGTGGACACCTCCTACGAGCAGTACTTC.

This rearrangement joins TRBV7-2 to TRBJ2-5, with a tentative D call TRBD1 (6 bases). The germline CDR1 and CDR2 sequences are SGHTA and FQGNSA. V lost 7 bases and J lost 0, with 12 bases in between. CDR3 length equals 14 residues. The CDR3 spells CASTYRAYQETQYF. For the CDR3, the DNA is TGTGCCAGCACCTACAGGGCGTACCAAGAGACCCAGTACTTC.

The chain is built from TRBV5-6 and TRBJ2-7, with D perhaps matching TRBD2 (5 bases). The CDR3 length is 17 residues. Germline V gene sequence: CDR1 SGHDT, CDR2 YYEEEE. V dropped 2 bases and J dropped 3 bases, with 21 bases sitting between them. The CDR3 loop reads CASSLGGWTSARYEQYF. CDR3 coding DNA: TGTGCCAGCAGCTTAGGAGGCTGGACGAGCGCCCGCTACGAGCAGTACTTC.

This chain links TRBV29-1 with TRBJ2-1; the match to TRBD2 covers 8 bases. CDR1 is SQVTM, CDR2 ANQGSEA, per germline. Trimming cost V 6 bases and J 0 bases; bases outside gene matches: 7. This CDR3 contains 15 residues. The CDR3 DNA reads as TGCAGCGTACCCCTAGCGGGTAGCTCCTACAATGAGCAGTTCTTC. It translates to CSVPLAGSSYNEQFF.

The CDR3 DNA reads TGCAGTACCCAGGACGGTCTCTACGACGAGCAGTACTTC. Translated, it gives CSTQDGLYDEQYF. The chain links TRBV20-1 to TRBJ2-7, with D uncertain. Trimming left V 8 bases short and J 5 bases short, with 19 bases between. Per the germline V gene, CDR1 is DFQATT and CDR2 is SNEGSKA (reference sequence). This CDR3 contains 13 residues.

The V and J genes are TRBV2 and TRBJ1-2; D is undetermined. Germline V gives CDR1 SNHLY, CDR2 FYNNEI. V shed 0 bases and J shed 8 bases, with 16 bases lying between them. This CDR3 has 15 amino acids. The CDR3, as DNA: TGTGCCAGCAGTGAAGCGGGCGGCCGAACGGGCGGCTACACCTTC. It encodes CASSEAGGRTGGYTF.

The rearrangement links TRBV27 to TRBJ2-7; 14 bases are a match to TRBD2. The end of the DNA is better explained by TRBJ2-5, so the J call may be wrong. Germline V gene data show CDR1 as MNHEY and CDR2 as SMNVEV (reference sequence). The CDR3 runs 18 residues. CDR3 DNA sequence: TGTGCCAGCAGTTTTTCCCTGACTAGCGGGAGGGCCGGCGAGACCCAGTACTTC. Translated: CASSFSLTSGRAGETQYF.

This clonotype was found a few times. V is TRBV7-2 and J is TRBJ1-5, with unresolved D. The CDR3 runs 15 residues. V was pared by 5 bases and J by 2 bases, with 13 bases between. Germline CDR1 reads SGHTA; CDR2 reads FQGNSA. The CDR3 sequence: CASSQVGWGNQPQHF. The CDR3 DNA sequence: TGTGCCAGCAGCCAAGTTGGGTGGGGCAATCAGCCCCAGCATTTT.

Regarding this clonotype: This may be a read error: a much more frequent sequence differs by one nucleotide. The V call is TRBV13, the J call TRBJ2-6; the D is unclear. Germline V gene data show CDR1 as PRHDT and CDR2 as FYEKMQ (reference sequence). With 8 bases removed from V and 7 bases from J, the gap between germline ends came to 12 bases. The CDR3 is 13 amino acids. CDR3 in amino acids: CASRNYTANVLTF. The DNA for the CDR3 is TGTGCCAGCCGCAACTATACAGCCAACGTCCTGACTTTC.